This T cell receptor beta chain was retrieved from a study of ipilimumab plus nivolumab after autologous stem cell transplantation. Findings and limits, study-wide: Authors suggest TCR repertoire, Treg phenotype and gut microbiota support further study.

Checkpoint therapy with ipilimumab 1 mg/kg began 14 to 28 days after transplant. This clone was observed a few times. Its antigen is not known. TCRdb's table, derived via immunoSEQ multiplex PCR, lists solely in-frame clones and lacks some. The sample includes tens of thousands of clones, more than 70% of them seen just once. CDR3 length: 15 residues. The ends lost 4 bases at V and 4 bases at J; junction bases unmatched: 9. The germline CDR1 and CDR2 sequences are SGHVS and FQNEAQ. The sample consisted of PBMCs, taken in a trial of ipilimumab plus nivolumab as post-transplant consolidation. This receptor was identified in a male donor with diffuse large B-cell lymphoma. The chain combines TRBV7-8 with TRBJ1-1, with 7 nucleotides matching TRBD1. The CDR3 DNA reads TGTGCCAGCAGCTCCCAGACAGGGCAGGGCACTGAAGCTTTCTTT. Translation gives CASSSQTGQGTEAFF.